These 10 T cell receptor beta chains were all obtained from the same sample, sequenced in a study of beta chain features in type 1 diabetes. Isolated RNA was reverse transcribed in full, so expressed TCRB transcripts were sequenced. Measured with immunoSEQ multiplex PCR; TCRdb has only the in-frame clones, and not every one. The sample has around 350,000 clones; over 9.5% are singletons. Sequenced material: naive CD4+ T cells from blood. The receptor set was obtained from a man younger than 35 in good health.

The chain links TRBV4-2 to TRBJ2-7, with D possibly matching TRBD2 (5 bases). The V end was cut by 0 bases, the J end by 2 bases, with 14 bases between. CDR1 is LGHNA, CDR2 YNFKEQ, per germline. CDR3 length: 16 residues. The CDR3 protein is CASSQELSGRTYEQYF. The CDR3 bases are TGTGCCAGCAGCCAAGAGCTCAGCGGTAGAACCTACGAGCAGTACTTC.

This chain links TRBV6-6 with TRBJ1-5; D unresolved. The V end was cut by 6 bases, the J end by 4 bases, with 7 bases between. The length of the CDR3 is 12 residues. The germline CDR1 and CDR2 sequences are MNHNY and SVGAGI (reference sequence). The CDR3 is CASSQQNQPQHF. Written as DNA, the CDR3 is TGTGCCAGCAGCCAACAGAATCAGCCCCAGCATTTT.

The CDR3 sequence is CASSLLTGKREAFF. The CDR3 DNA reads TGTGCCAGCAGTTTATTAACGGGGAAGCGTGAAGCTTTCTTT. The genes are TRBV28 and TRBJ1-1; D is ambiguous. Trimming shortened V by 1 base and J by 7 bases, and 13 bases separated the two germline ends. Germline CDR1 is MDHEN and CDR2 is SYDVKM. The CDR3 is made up of 14 amino acids.

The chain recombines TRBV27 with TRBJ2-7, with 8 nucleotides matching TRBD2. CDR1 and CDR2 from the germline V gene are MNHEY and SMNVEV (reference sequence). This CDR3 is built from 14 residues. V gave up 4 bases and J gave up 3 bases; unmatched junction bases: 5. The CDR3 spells CASSSSGGRYEQYF. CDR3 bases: TGTGCCAGCAGTTCCAGCGGGGGACGCTACGAGCAGTACTTC.

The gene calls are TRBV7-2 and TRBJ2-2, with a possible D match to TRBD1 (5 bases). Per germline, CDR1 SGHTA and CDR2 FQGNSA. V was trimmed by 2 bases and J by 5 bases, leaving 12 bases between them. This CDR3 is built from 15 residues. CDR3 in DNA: TGTGCCAGCAGCTTAAATGCAGGGTCGACCGGGGAGCTGTTTTTT. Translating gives CASSLNAGSTGELFF.

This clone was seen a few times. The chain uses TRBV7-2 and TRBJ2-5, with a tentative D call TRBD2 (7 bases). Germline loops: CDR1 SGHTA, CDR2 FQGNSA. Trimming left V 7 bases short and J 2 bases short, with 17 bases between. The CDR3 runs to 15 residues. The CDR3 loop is CASNLLGGGQETQYF. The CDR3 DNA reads TGTGCCAGCAACCTACTAGGGGGGGGTCAAGAGACCCAGTACTTC.

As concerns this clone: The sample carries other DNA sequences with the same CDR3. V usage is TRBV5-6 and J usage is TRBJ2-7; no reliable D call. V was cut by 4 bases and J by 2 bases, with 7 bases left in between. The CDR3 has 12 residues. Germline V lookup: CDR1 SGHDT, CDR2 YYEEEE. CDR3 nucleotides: TGTGCCAGCAGCCTCCTAGCCTACGAGCAGTACTTC. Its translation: CASSLLAYEQYF.

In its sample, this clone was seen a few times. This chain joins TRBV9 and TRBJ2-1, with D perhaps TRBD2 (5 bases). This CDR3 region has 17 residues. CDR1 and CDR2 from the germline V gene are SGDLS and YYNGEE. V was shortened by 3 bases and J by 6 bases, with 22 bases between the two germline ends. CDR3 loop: CASSAGGLGYPFNEQFF. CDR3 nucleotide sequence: TGTGCCAGCAGCGCCGGAGGACTGGGGTACCCCTTCAATGAGCAGTTCTTC.

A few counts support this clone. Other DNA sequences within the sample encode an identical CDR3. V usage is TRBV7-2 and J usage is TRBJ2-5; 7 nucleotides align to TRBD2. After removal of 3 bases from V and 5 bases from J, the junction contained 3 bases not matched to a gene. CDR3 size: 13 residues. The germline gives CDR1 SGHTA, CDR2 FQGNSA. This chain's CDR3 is CASSFRGGETQYF. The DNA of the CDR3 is TGTGCCAGCAGCTTCCGGGGAGGGGAGACCCAGTACTTC. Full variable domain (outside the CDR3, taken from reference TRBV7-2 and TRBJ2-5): GAGVSQSPSNKVTEKGKDVELRCDPISGHTALYWYRQSLGQGLEFLIYFQGNSAPDKSGLPSDRFSAERTGGSVSTLTIQRTQQEDSAVYLCASSFRGGETQYFGPGTRLLVL.

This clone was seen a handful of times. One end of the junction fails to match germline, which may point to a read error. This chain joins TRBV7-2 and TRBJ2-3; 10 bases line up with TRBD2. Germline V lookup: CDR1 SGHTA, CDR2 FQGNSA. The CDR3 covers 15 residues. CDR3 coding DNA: TGTGCCAGCAGTTTAGCGGGGGGAAAAACAGATACGCAGTATTTT. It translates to CASSLAGGKTDTQYF.